This TCR beta chain was obtained from a study of shared clonotypes between healthy human individuals. The CDR3 sequence is 15 residues long. V lost 6 bases, J lost 3 bases, and 18 bases lay in between. Germline V lookup: CDR1 MNHEY, CDR2 SMNVEV (reference sequence). Cells designated naive CD8 were CD45RO-negative and were positively selected for CCR7, with terminally differentiated effector memory CD45RA+ cells excluded. Sequencing used immunoSEQ multiplex PCR; TCRdb keeps in-frame clones, though not all of them. The repertoire has about 2,200,000 clones, about 92% of them found once; the top ten carry 1.5% to 2%.

This chain joins TRBV27 and TRBJ2-7; D remains ambiguous. The source of this sequence is a man between 18 and 29 years old in good health. Some clones in this sample may be carry-over from other donors' samples. Specimen: naive CD8+ T cells from PBMCs. Here the CDR3 reads CASSPKWPPHYEQYF. CDR3 DNA: TGTGCCAGCAGCCCAAAATGGCCACCCCACTACGAGCAGTACTTC.